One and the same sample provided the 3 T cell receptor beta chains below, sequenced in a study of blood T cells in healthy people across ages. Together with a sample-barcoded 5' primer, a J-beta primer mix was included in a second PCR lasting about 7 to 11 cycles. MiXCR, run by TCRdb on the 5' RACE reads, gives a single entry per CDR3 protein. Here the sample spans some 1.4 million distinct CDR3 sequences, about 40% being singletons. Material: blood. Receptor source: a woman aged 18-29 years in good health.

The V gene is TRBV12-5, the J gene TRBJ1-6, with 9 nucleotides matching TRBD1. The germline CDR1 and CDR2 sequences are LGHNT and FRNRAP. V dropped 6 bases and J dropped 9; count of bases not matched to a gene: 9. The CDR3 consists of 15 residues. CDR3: CASGFFTDRGSPLHF. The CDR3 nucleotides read TGTGCTAGTGGGTTCTTTACGGACAGGGGTTCACCCCTCCACTTT.

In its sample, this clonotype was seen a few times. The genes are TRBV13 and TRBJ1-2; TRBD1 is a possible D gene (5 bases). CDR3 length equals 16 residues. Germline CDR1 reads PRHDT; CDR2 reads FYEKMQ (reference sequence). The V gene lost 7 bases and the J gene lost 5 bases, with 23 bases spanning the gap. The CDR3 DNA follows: TGTGCCAGCACCAAAAAAGGTCCCGGGACGGCATATGGCTACACCTTC. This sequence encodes CASTKKGPGTAYGYTF. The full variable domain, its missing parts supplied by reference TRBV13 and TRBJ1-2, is AAGVIQSPRHLIKEKRETATLKCYPIPRHDTVYWYQQGPGQDPQFLISFYEKMQSDKGSIPDRFSAQQFSDYHSELNMSSLELGDSALYFCASTKKGPGTAYGYTFGSGTRLTVV.

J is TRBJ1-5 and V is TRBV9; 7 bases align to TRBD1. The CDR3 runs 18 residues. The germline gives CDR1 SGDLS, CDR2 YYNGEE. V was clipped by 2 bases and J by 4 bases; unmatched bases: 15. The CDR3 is CASSVTTWTGWVNQPQHF. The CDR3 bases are TGTGCCAGCAGCGTCACTACCTGGACAGGTTGGGTGAATCAGCCCCAGCATTTT.